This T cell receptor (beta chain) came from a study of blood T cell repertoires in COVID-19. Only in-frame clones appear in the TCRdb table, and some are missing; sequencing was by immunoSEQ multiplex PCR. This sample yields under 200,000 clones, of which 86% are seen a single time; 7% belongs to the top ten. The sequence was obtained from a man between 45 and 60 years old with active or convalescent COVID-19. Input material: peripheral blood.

CDR3 nucleotides: TGTGCCAGCAGCCTGCAACCGGGACTACCCCCCTACGAGCAGTACTTC. This translates into CASSLQPGLPPYEQYF. The chain couples TRBV7-2 to TRBJ2-7, with TRBD2 matching 7 bases. After removal of 5 bases from V and 2 bases from J, the junction contained 12 bases not matched to a gene. Germline lookup yields CDR1 SGHTA and CDR2 FQGNSA. The CDR3 sequence is 16 residues long.